This TCR beta chain emerged from a study of CD8 T cells in ankylosing spondylitis. TCR beta libraries were made by quantitative 5'-RACE with molecular barcodes. TCRdb fed the 5' RACE reads into MiXCR, producing one record per CDR3 protein. There are 700,000 to 1,000,000 distinct CDR3 sequences in the sample; approximately 12% occur only once, and around 0.51% lies in the top ten. The study's findings and limits: Characteristic of ankylosing spondylitis blood, it appeared, was a TCR beta motif comprising roughly 8 highly homologous variants.

Comment on this clonotype: As yet, its antigen is unknown.

The germline gives CDR1 DFQATT, CDR2 SNEGSKA (reference sequence). V lost 3 bases and J 6 bases, leaving 9 bases between the germline ends. The CDR3 is 13 amino acids. The sample taken for sequencing was blood, either unsorted or a sorted T cell fraction (not recorded which). V is TRBV20-1 and J is TRBJ1-6; D remains unclear. The clonotype was recovered from a male donor with ankylosing spondylitis. CDR3 sequence: CSASRPSNSPLHF. The CDR3 DNA sequence: TGCAGTGCTAGTAGGCCCTCTAATTCACCCCTCCACTTT.